This is a list of T cell receptor beta chains from one sample in a study of blood T cell repertoires in COVID-19. Sequencing used immunoSEQ multiplex PCR; TCRdb keeps in-frame clones, though not all of them. The table has some 200,000 clones, 84% seen once. Material for sequencing was peripheral blood. These receptors were obtained from a man in his fifties or sixties with active or convalescent COVID-19. CDR3s include the opening cysteine and the closing phenylalanine or tryptophan. A D gene is named only where the DNA matches it firmly. A row's size may be missing; if present it is once, few, many or a size class.

CDR3 protein	CDR3 DNA	clone size	V gene	J gene	D gene
CASSLALTSGPYNEQFF	TGCGCCAGCAGCTTGGCCCTTACTAGCGGGCCCTACAATGAGCAGTTCTTC	.	TRBV5-1	TRBJ2-1	TRBD2
CAISAEGGNEQFF	TGTGCCATCAGCGCGGAGGGTGGCAATGAGCAGTTCTTC	.	TRBV10-3	TRBJ2-1	.
CASSSTGGTDNSPLHF	TGCGCCAGCAGTTCAACAGGGGGCACGGATAATTCACCCCTCCACTTT	.	TRBV5-1	TRBJ1-6	TRBD1
CASSQAAGGGYGYTF	TGTGCCAGCAGCCAAGCGGCGGGAGGGGGCTATGGCTACACCTTC	.	TRBV3-1/TRBV3-2	TRBJ1-2	.
CATRGSTDTQYF	TGTGCCACCAGGGGGAGTACAGATACGCAGTATTTT	.	TRBV24-1	TRBJ2-3	.
CASSLGTVPNEKLFF	TGTGCCAGCAGCTTAGGGACAGTACCTAATGAAAAACTGTTTTTT	.	TRBV5-4	TRBJ1-4	TRBD1
CASSRQGGVNAEQFF	TGCGCCAGCAGCCGGCAAGGAGGGGTCAATGCGGAGCAGTTCTTC	.	TRBV4-1	TRBJ2-1	.
CASSRDSIDYTF	TGTGCCAGCAGCCGGGACAGCATCGATTACACCTTC	.	TRBV7-2	TRBJ1-2	TRBD1
CASSSHYLEAEAFF	TGTGCCAGCAGCTCACATTATCTGGAGGCTGAAGCTTTCTTT	.	TRBV6-6	TRBJ1-1	.
CASRPGGGSVYEQYF	TGCGCCAGCAGGCCAGGGGGCGGGAGCGTTTACGAGCAGTACTTC	.	TRBV23-1	TRBJ2-7	.
CASSEERQGSPLHF	TGTGCCAGCAGTGAAGAACGTCAGGGTTCACCCCTCCACTTT	.	TRBV2	TRBJ1-6	.
CASSTNQFF	TGTGCCAGCAGCACAAATCAGTTCTTC	.	TRBV11-3	TRBJ2-1	.
CASSLGDRGFGEKLFF	TGTGCCAGCAGCTTGGGGGACAGGGGGTTCGGTGAAAAACTGTTTTTT	.	TRBV7-9	TRBJ1-4	TRBD1
CASSPGLNTGELFF	TGTGCCAGCAGCCCGGGACTTAACACCGGGGAGCTGTTTTTT	.	TRBV7-9	TRBJ2-2	.
CASSPDRDTEAFF	TGTGCCAGCAGCCCAGACAGGGACACTGAAGCTTTCTTT	.	TRBV7-9	TRBJ1-1	TRBD1
CATSATGGSSNQPQHF	TGTGCCACCAGTGCCACGGGGGGTTCGAGCAATCAGCCCCAGCATTTT	.	TRBV24-1	TRBJ1-5	.
CASGRSSTIYF	TGTGCCAGCGGCCGGAGTAGCACCATATATTTT	few	TRBV12-3/TRBV12-4	TRBJ1-3	.
CASSGGQGHSPLHF	TGTGCCAGCAGCGGGGGACAGGGTCATTCACCCCTCCACTTT	medium-sized	TRBV9	TRBJ1-6	TRBD1
CATSEPSGTGAGNEQFF	TGTGCCACCAGTGAGCCCTCCGGGACAGGGGCGGGCAATGAGCAGTTCTTC	few	TRBV24-1	TRBJ2-1	TRBD1
CASSQDSHNNQPQHF	TGCGCCAGCAGCCAAGATAGCCACAACAATCAGCCCCAGCATTTT	.	TRBV4-3	TRBJ1-5	.
CASSLGGLAGGLTDTQYF	TGTGCCAGCAGCTTAGGGGGTTTGGCGGGGGGCCTCACAGATACGCAGTATTTT	.	TRBV7-2	TRBJ2-3	TRBD2
CASSPGTQSLNEQFF	TGTGCCAGCTCACCGGGGACTCAAAGCCTAAATGAGCAGTTCTTC	.	TRBV18	TRBJ2-1	.